The rows below give T cell receptor beta chains drawn from one sample of a study of response to subunit inactivated influenza vaccine. TCRdb re-derived calls from the RT-PCR reads in MiXCR, one entry per CDR3 protein. The data contain roughly 500,000 distinct CDR3 sequences, about 25% of them singletons. Sequencing was performed on CD4+ T cells sorted from PBMCs, taken more than 4 days after vaccination. These receptors were collected from a man aged 50-59 years who received an inactivated influenza vaccine. The CDR3 runs from the conserved cysteine through the conserved F or W. The order of the fields is J gene, clone size, V gene, D gene, CDR3 DNA, CDR3 protein. A D gene is named only where the DNA matches it firmly. Expanded clones get a size class; other rows say once, few or many, or leave the size out.

j_call: TRBJ2-1
clone_size: -
v_call: TRBV5-1
d_call: TRBD2
cdr3_nt: TGCGCCAGCAGCTGCGAGACTAGCGGGAGTTGTGATGAGCAGTTCTTC
cdr3_aa: CASSCETSGSCDEQFF

j_call: TRBJ1-1
clone_size: -
v_call: TRBV5-1
d_call: -
cdr3_nt: TGCGCCAGCAGCCCTGGGGTCAGGGGAAGTAGAAAGGCTTTCTTT
cdr3_aa: CASSPGVRGSRKAFF

j_call: TRBJ1-6
clone_size: -
v_call: TRBV10-3
d_call: -
cdr3_nt: TGTGCCATCAGTTTCGAAGGGGGACGAAATTCACCCCTCCACTTT
cdr3_aa: CAISFEGGRNSPLHF

j_call: TRBJ2-7
clone_size: -
v_call: TRBV7-9
d_call: -
cdr3_nt: TGTGCCAGCAGCCACGGCGGGACGTTCCACGAGCAGTACTTC
cdr3_aa: CASSHGGTFHEQYF

j_call: TRBJ2-5
clone_size: few
v_call: TRBV10-3
d_call: -
cdr3_nt: TGTGCCATCGGGGCTAGACAAGAGACCCAGTACTTC
cdr3_aa: CAIGARQETQYF

j_call: TRBJ2-3
clone_size: few
v_call: TRBV5-1
d_call: -
cdr3_nt: TGCGCCAGCAGCACCGAGGGGGGGTGGCAGTATTTT
cdr3_aa: CASSTEGGWQYF

j_call: TRBJ1-5
clone_size: -
v_call: TRBV20-1
d_call: -
cdr3_nt: TGCAGTGCTAGACCGGGGACTCAGCCCCAGCATTTT
cdr3_aa: CSARPGTQPQHF

j_call: TRBJ2-3
clone_size: -
v_call: TRBV5-1
d_call: TRBD1
cdr3_nt: TGCGCCAGCAGCTTCAACAGGGGTGGAGATACGCAGTATTTT
cdr3_aa: CASSFNRGGDTQYF

j_call: TRBJ2-4
clone_size: -
v_call: TRBV20-1
d_call: TRBD1
cdr3_nt: TGCAGTGCTGGAACCGGGACAGGGACCACCTCCATTCAGTACTTC
cdr3_aa: CSAGTGTGTTSIQYF

j_call: TRBJ2-5
clone_size: -
v_call: TRBV7-9
d_call: TRBD1
cdr3_nt: TGTGCCAGCAGCCGAAACCAGGGGGCTGGAGAGACCCAGTACTTC
cdr3_aa: CASSRNQGAGETQYF

j_call: TRBJ2-3
clone_size: few
v_call: TRBV20-1
d_call: TRBD2
cdr3_nt: TGCAGTGCTAGAGGTCTTGGCGGGGGGCATAGCACAGATACGCAGTATTTT
cdr3_aa: CSARGLGGGHSTDTQYF

j_call: TRBJ1-5
clone_size: few
v_call: TRBV28
d_call: -
cdr3_nt: TGTGCCAGCAGTTCGCCCCCTGGTGATCAGCCCCAGCATTTT
cdr3_aa: CASSSPPGDQPQHF

j_call: TRBJ2-1
clone_size: few
v_call: TRBV4-2
d_call: -
cdr3_nt: TGTGCCAGCAGCCAAGGCGAAGCGAGCGGTACCTACAATGAGCAGTTCTTC
cdr3_aa: CASSQGEASGTYNEQFF

j_call: TRBJ2-2
clone_size: -
v_call: TRBV5-4
d_call: TRBD1
cdr3_nt: TGTGCCAGCAGCTCCGACAGGGGGCTCAGCGGGGAGCTGTTTTTT
cdr3_aa: CASSSDRGLSGELFF

j_call: TRBJ2-3
clone_size: -
v_call: TRBV3-1
d_call: TRBD1
cdr3_nt: TGTGCCAGCAGCCAAGGTGGACAGGGGACAAGGGCTAGCACAGATACGCAGTATTTT
cdr3_aa: CASSQGGQGTRASTDTQYF

j_call: TRBJ2-7
clone_size: -
v_call: TRBV6-1
d_call: -
cdr3_nt: TGTGCCAGCAACCTAGGGGGCTACGAGCAGTACTTC
cdr3_aa: CASNLGGYEQYF

j_call: TRBJ1-2
clone_size: many
v_call: TRBV6-1
d_call: TRBD1
cdr3_nt: TGTGCCAGCAGTGCCAGAGGACAGGGCTATGGCTACACCTTC
cdr3_aa: CASSARGQGYGYTF

j_call: TRBJ2-7
clone_size: few
v_call: TRBV7-8
d_call: TRBD2
cdr3_nt: TGTGCCAGCAGCTTAGTAGCGGGAATCTCCTACGAGCAGTACTTC
cdr3_aa: CASSLVAGISYEQYF

j_call: TRBJ2-7
clone_size: -
v_call: TRBV12-5
d_call: TRBD2
cdr3_nt: TGTGCTAGTTTGGAGGGAGGGATCTACGAGCAGTACTTC
cdr3_aa: CASLEGGIYEQYF

j_call: TRBJ2-2
clone_size: few
v_call: TRBV7-9
d_call: -
cdr3_nt: TGTGCCAGCAGTCGATTGGGGGCCGGGGAGCTGTTTTTT
cdr3_aa: CASSRLGAGELFF

j_call: TRBJ2-7
clone_size: few
v_call: TRBV6-2/TRBV6-3
d_call: TRBD2
cdr3_nt: TGTGCCAGCACCACTAGCGGGAGCGAGCAGTACTTC
cdr3_aa: CASTTSGSEQYF

j_call: TRBJ2-1
clone_size: -
v_call: TRBV4-2
d_call: -
cdr3_nt: TGTGCCAGCAGCCCGGAACCAGGGCTCAACGGCAATGAGCAGTTCTTC
cdr3_aa: CASSPEPGLNGNEQFF

j_call: TRBJ2-5
clone_size: -
v_call: TRBV15
d_call: TRBD2
cdr3_nt: TGTGCCTCCCAGGCTAGCGGGAGCGTACAAGAGACCCAGTACTTC
cdr3_aa: CASQASGSVQETQYF

j_call: TRBJ1-4
clone_size: few
v_call: TRBV5-1
d_call: -
cdr3_nt: TGCGCCAGCAGCTTGGAACGGAGTAATGAAAAACTGTTTTTT
cdr3_aa: CASSLERSNEKLFF

j_call: TRBJ2-2
clone_size: -
v_call: TRBV7-2
d_call: -
cdr3_nt: TGTGCCAGCAGCTTAGAACTTACCTTAAACACCGGGGAGCTGTTTTTT
cdr3_aa: CASSLELTLNTGELFF

j_call: TRBJ2-2
clone_size: -
v_call: TRBV4-3
d_call: -
cdr3_nt: TGCGCCAGCAGCCAAGTAAAGGGGATGACCGGGGAGCTGTTTTTT
cdr3_aa: CASSQVKGMTGELFF

j_call: TRBJ2-7
clone_size: -
v_call: TRBV4-2
d_call: -
cdr3_nt: TGTGCCAGCAGCCAAGTTTCATCCCGCGGGGGCACCGAGCAGTACTTC
cdr3_aa: CASSQVSSRGGTEQYF

j_call: TRBJ2-3
clone_size: few
v_call: TRBV5-1
d_call: -
cdr3_nt: TGCGCCAGCAGCCCTACCTGGCTGACATCCGATACGCAGTATTTT
cdr3_aa: CASSPTWLTSDTQYF

j_call: TRBJ2-7
clone_size: many
v_call: TRBV5-1
d_call: -
cdr3_nt: TGCGCCAGCAGCTCTACAGGGCTTAGTTCGGAGCAGTACTTC
cdr3_aa: CASSSTGLSSEQYF

j_call: TRBJ2-1
clone_size: -
v_call: TRBV20-1
d_call: -
cdr3_nt: TGCAGTGCTAGGGCCAGACTAGAGCAGTTCTTC
cdr3_aa: CSARARLEQFF

j_call: TRBJ2-2
clone_size: -
v_call: TRBV7-9
d_call: TRBD1
cdr3_nt: TGTGCCAGCAGCACCCGGACAGGGGGCTATGGGGTCGGGGAGCTGTTTTTT
cdr3_aa: CASSTRTGGYGVGELFF

j_call: TRBJ1-5
clone_size: once
v_call: TRBV5-1
d_call: -
cdr3_nt: TGCGCCAGCAGCTTGAGCGTCAATCAGCCCCAGCATTTT
cdr3_aa: CASSLSVNQPQHF

j_call: TRBJ2-4
clone_size: few
v_call: TRBV5-1
d_call: TRBD2
cdr3_nt: TGCGCCAGCAGCCGCGATGGGGGAGGGGATCGGTGGAACATTCAGTACTTC
cdr3_aa: CASSRDGGGDRWNIQYF

j_call: TRBJ2-3
clone_size: few
v_call: TRBV28
d_call: -
cdr3_nt: TGTGCCAGCAGCTACCCTTTGGGGGCCGCCTTCTCGCCGGATCCAGATACGCAGTATTTT
cdr3_aa: CASSYPLGAAFSPDPDTQYF

j_call: TRBJ2-5
clone_size: -
v_call: TRBV30
d_call: -
cdr3_nt: TGTGCCTGGAGTACGCGGGAGACCCAGTACTTC
cdr3_aa: CAWSTRETQYF

j_call: TRBJ2-1
clone_size: -
v_call: TRBV5-1
d_call: -
cdr3_nt: TGCGCCATGGGCTTGTCAGGGAATGAGCAGTTCTTC
cdr3_aa: CAMGLSGNEQFF

j_call: TRBJ2-3
clone_size: few
v_call: TRBV11-2
d_call: TRBD2
cdr3_nt: TGTGCCAGCAGCCGCATTACTAGCGGGCGACCCTTTAGCACAGATACGCAGTATTTT
cdr3_aa: CASSRITSGRPFSTDTQYF

j_call: TRBJ2-3
clone_size: -
v_call: TRBV29-1
d_call: TRBD1
cdr3_nt: TGCAGCGTTGTGGCAGGGGGCGCAGCCGATACGCAGTATTTT
cdr3_aa: CSVVAGGAADTQYF

j_call: TRBJ1-2
clone_size: few
v_call: TRBV28
d_call: -
cdr3_nt: TGTGCCACCTTCCCCTACAGGGCTCTCAACTATGGCTACACCTTC
cdr3_aa: CATFPYRALNYGYTF

j_call: TRBJ1-2
clone_size: -
v_call: TRBV20-1
d_call: -
cdr3_nt: TGCAGTGCTAAGTCCGGCCACTCGGTTGTTGGCTACACCTTC
cdr3_aa: CSAKSGHSVVGYTF

j_call: TRBJ1-6
clone_size: few
v_call: TRBV6-2/TRBV6-3
d_call: -
cdr3_nt: TGTGCCAGCAGCCCCGACAGGCGCGGATATAATTCACCCCTCCACTTT
cdr3_aa: CASSPDRRGYNSPLHF

j_call: TRBJ2-7
clone_size: few
v_call: TRBV20-1
d_call: TRBD2
cdr3_nt: TGCAGTGCTAGAGTTGGGACTAGCGGGAGGGCCTCCCTTGTCGAGCAGTACTTC
cdr3_aa: CSARVGTSGRASLVEQYF

j_call: TRBJ2-4
clone_size: -
v_call: TRBV18
d_call: -
cdr3_nt: TGTGCCAGCTCACCAGGCTCAAGGAACATTCAGTACTTC
cdr3_aa: CASSPGSRNIQYF

j_call: TRBJ1-1
clone_size: few
v_call: TRBV7-8
d_call: -
cdr3_nt: TGTGCCAGCAGCGTTAGAAGGGCGAACACTGAAGCTTTCTTT
cdr3_aa: CASSVRRANTEAFF

j_call: TRBJ1-2
clone_size: few
v_call: TRBV5-4
d_call: -
cdr3_nt: TGTGCCAGCAGCTTGAGCCCCGGGGGGGACCGAAATGGCTACACCTTC
cdr3_aa: CASSLSPGGDRNGYTF

j_call: TRBJ1-4
clone_size: -
v_call: TRBV20-1
d_call: TRBD1
cdr3_nt: TGCAGTGCGGGACAGGGGACGTATGAAAAACTGTTTTTT
cdr3_aa: CSAGQGTYEKLFF

j_call: TRBJ2-3
clone_size: many
v_call: TRBV5-4
d_call: -
cdr3_nt: TGTGCCAGCAGCTTGGGGTCATATGGCACAGATACGCAGTATTTT
cdr3_aa: CASSLGSYGTDTQYF

j_call: TRBJ1-2
clone_size: -
v_call: TRBV12-3/TRBV12-4
d_call: -
cdr3_nt: TGTGCCAGCAGTTTTTACAGGGTAGGCTACACCTTC
cdr3_aa: CASSFYRVGYTF

j_call: TRBJ2-3
clone_size: -
v_call: TRBV5-1
d_call: TRBD2
cdr3_nt: TGCGCCAGCAGCAGAAGACTAGCGGGGGGGCTCACAGATACGCAGTATTTT
cdr3_aa: CASSRRLAGGLTDTQYF

j_call: TRBJ2-3
clone_size: few
v_call: TRBV18
d_call: -
cdr3_nt: TGTGCCAGCACGACAGGCTATGAAGATACGCAGTATTTT
cdr3_aa: CASTTGYEDTQYF

j_call: TRBJ2-7
clone_size: few
v_call: TRBV5-1
d_call: TRBD1
cdr3_nt: TGCGCCAGCCATTCGAGAGGGGGCTACCCCTACGAGCAGTACTTC
cdr3_aa: CASHSRGGYPYEQYF

j_call: TRBJ2-3
clone_size: few
v_call: TRBV15
d_call: -
cdr3_nt: TGTGCCACCAGCAGCGGGGGCCCTTTCGCGCAGTATTTT
cdr3_aa: CATSSGGPFAQYF

j_call: TRBJ2-1
clone_size: -
v_call: TRBV29-1
d_call: TRBD2
cdr3_nt: TGCAGCGTTGAACCCCCTAGCGGGAGCTCCTACAATGAGCAGTTCTTC
cdr3_aa: CSVEPPSGSSYNEQFF

j_call: TRBJ2-1
clone_size: few
v_call: TRBV5-1
d_call: TRBD2
cdr3_nt: TGCGCCAGCAGCTTTAGCGGGGCTCCCCTTTTCTTC
cdr3_aa: CASSFSGAPLFF

j_call: TRBJ2-3
clone_size: -
v_call: TRBV10-3
d_call: TRBD2
cdr3_nt: TGTGCCATCGGGGGGACTAGCGGGAGTAGCACAGATACGCAGTATTTT
cdr3_aa: CAIGGTSGSSTDTQYF

j_call: TRBJ1-5
clone_size: few
v_call: TRBV6-1
d_call: TRBD1
cdr3_nt: TGTGCCAGCATACAGGGGACGGCCAATCAGCCCCAGCATTTT
cdr3_aa: CASIQGTANQPQHF

j_call: TRBJ2-7
clone_size: -
v_call: TRBV20-1
d_call: TRBD1
cdr3_nt: TGCAGTGCCAGGACAGGGAACTACGAGCAGTACTTC
cdr3_aa: CSARTGNYEQYF

j_call: TRBJ2-2
clone_size: -
v_call: TRBV28
d_call: TRBD1
cdr3_nt: TGTGCCAGCAGTCCAATGACAGGGGGCGCCACCGGGGAGCTGTTTTTT
cdr3_aa: CASSPMTGGATGELFF